The 18 T cell receptor beta chains in this list originate from one sample, sequenced in a study of early T cells in non-severe SARS-CoV-2 infection. TCRdb passed the 5' RACE reads through MiXCR, listing each CDR3 protein once. The sample shows fewer than 85,000 distinct CDR3 sequences, 13% of them seen only once. Sequencing was carried out using whole blood. These receptors were collected from an adult who was a healthcare worker with PCR-confirmed SARS-CoV-2 infection or an uninfected control (not recorded which).

This clonotype was counted only a few times. CDR3 DNA: TGTGCCAGCAGCTGGGCCGGGATTTCAAAAACGGAAGCTTTCTTT. Protein sequence: CASSWAGISKTEAFF. The rearrangement uses TRBV5-6 and TRBJ1-1; D is ambiguous. There are 15 residues in the CDR3. CDR1 SGHDT and CDR2 YYEEEE come from the germline V gene. Trimming cost V 3 bases and J 8 bases, with 20 bases left between them.

J is TRBJ1-5 and V is TRBV30; D remains ambiguous. In germline, CDR1 is GTSNPN, CDR2 SVGIG (reference sequence). There are 17 residues in the CDR3. Trimming pared 2 bases from V and 2 bases from J, leaving 19 bases between. CDR3: CAWSYRTAGGGNQPQHF. The CDR3 nucleotides read TGTGCCTGGAGTTACCGGACGGCGGGAGGTGGCAATCAGCCCCAGCATTTT. Variable domain in full (rest from reference TRBV30 and TRBJ1-5): SQTIHQWPATLVQPVGSPLSLECTVEGTSNPNLYWYRQAAGRGLQLLFYSVGIGQISSEVPQNLSASRPQDRQFILSSKKLLLSDSGFYLCAWSYRTAGGGNQPQHFGDGTRLSIL.

In this sample, this clonotype turned up a few times. The V call is TRBV16, the J call TRBJ1-1; D is undetermined. CDR3 length: 12 residues. V was pared by 3 bases and J by 5 bases, with 7 bases between. The germline gives CDR1 KGHSY, CDR2 FQNENV. CDR3 region: CASSHGETEAFF. DNA for the CDR3: TGTGCCAGCAGCCATGGGGAAACTGAAGCTTTCTTT. Supplemented by reference TRBV16 and TRBJ1-1, the full variable domain reads GEEVAQTPKHLVRGEGQKAKLYCAPIKGHSYVFWYQQVLKNEFKFLISFQNENVFDETGMPKERFSAKCLPNSPCSLEIQATKLEDSAVYFCASSHGETEAFFGQGTRLTVV.

This clonotype was counted a few times. The chain joins TRBV6-4 to TRBJ2-3; D is undetermined. The germline CDR1 and CDR2 sequences are MRHNA and SNTAGT. Trimming removed 3 bases from V and 2 bases from J, with 6 bases in between. The CDR3 loop spans 13 amino acids. The DNA for the CDR3 is TGTGCCAGCAGTGAGTGGGACACAGATACGCAGTATTTT. Amino acid sequence: CASSEWDTDTQYF.

The rearrangement links TRBV27 to TRBJ2-1; 9 nucleotides line up with TRBD1. The V segment lost 2 bases and the J segment 6 bases; nucleotides outside the gene matches: 5. The CDR3 spans 15 residues. Looked up from germline, CDR1 is MNHEY and CDR2 is SMNVEV (reference sequence). The CDR3 bases are TGTGCCAGCAGTTTACCTGGGACAGGGTTCAATGAGCAGTTCTTC. Translated, it gives CASSLPGTGFNEQFF.

This clonotype was detected only a few times. The gene calls are TRBV6-2 or TRBV6-3 and TRBJ2-7, with D perhaps TRBD2 (6 bases). The germline gives CDR1 MNHEY, CDR2 SVGEGT. Deletions cut 6 bases from V and 0 bases from J, with 12 bases between. The CDR3 totals 14 residues. The CDR3 is CASREGSVSYEQYF. The CDR3 DNA is TGTGCCAGCAGGGAGGGGTCGGTCTCCTACGAGCAGTACTTC.

Ten or more counts support this clonotype. The gene calls are TRBV9 and TRBJ2-5, with D perhaps matching TRBD1 (5 bases). The length of the CDR3 is 17 residues. V lost 0 bases, J lost 0 bases, and 15 bases lay in between. Germline CDR1 reads SGDLS; CDR2 reads YYNGEE. CDR3 protein: CASSVGIRRQYQETQYF. The DNA for the CDR3 is TGTGCCAGCAGCGTAGGTATCAGGAGACAGTACCAAGAGACCCAGTACTTC.

The V gene is TRBV7-3, the J gene TRBJ2-2; a possible D gene is TRBD1 (6 bases). V shed 2 bases and J shed 3 bases, with 13 bases lying between them. The CDR3 is made up of 16 amino acids. Germline CDR1 and CDR2: SGHTA and FQGTGA. As DNA, the CDR3 is TGTGCCAGCAGCTTAGGTCTGGGGGCGGACACCGGGGAGCTGTTTTTT. It is translated as CASSLGLGADTGELFF. The variable domain in full, with the rest retrieved from reference TRBV7-3 and TRBJ2-2, is GAGVSQTPSNKVTEKGKYVELRCDPISGHTALYWYRQSLGQGPEFLIYFQGTGAADDSGLPNDRFFAVRPEGSVSTLKIQRTERGDSAVYLCASSLGLGADTGELFFGEGSRLTVL.

V usage is TRBV29-1 and J usage is TRBJ2-3; D not certain. The CDR3 runs 11 residues. Germline CDR1 SQVTM, CDR2 ANQGSEA. V was clipped by 6 bases and J by 4 bases, with 8 bases between them. In DNA form, the CDR3 reads TGCAGCGTCTTCAAATCAGATACGCAGTATTTT. It is translated as CSVFKSDTQYF.

The chain couples TRBV6-5 to TRBJ2-3, with TRBD2 identical over 9 bases. From germline, CDR1 is MNHEY and CDR2 SVGAGI. CDR3 length equals 15 residues. V shed 8 bases, J shed 5 bases, and the junction held 11 bases outside the gene matches. The CDR3 coding sequence is TGTGCCAGCCGTCCTAGCGGGGCCAGGAGAGATACGCAGTATTTT. Amino acids: CASRPSGARRDTQYF.

This chain joins TRBV5-1 and TRBJ1-6; D is unclear. CDR3 length: 13 residues. Trimming took off 0 bases at V and 6 bases at J, with 4 bases between the two ends. In germline, CDR1 is SGHRS, CDR2 YFSETQ. The CDR3 reads CASSLGVNSPLHF. DNA for the CDR3: TGCGCCAGCAGCTTGGGAGTTAATTCACCCCTCCACTTT.

The rearrangement uses TRBV10-3 and TRBJ2-2, with 7 bases lining up with TRBD1. V shed 10 bases, J shed 3 bases, and the junction held 11 bases outside the gene matches. Germline V lookup: CDR1 ENHRY, CDR2 SYGVKD. The CDR3 runs 15 residues. CDR3 bases: TGTGCCACCTGGCCCGGGACAGCCTACACCGGGGAGCTGTTTTTT. This gives the protein CATWPGTAYTGELFF.

The CDR3 sequence: CAGWQGATKNIQYF. CDR3 sequence (DNA): TGTGCCGGGTGGCAGGGGGCGACCAAAAACATTCAGTACTTC. The gene calls are TRBV5-8 and TRBJ2-4, with 8 bases aligning to TRBD1. The CDR3 contains 14 residues. V gave up 10 bases and J gave up 2 bases; unmatched junction bases: 8. From germline, CDR1 is SGHTS and CDR2 YDEGEE.

V and J are TRBV7-9 and TRBJ1-3; weak D call: TRBD1 (5 bases). Per the germline V gene, CDR1 is SEHNR and CDR2 is FQNEAQ (reference sequence). Trimming shortened V by 3 bases and J by 6 bases, and 21 bases separated the two germline ends. CDR3 length: 17 residues. The DNA of the CDR3 is TGTGCCAGCAGCTTTCGAAACCGGGACCCCTACGAAAACACCATATATTTT. This sequence encodes CASSFRNRDPYENTIYF.

This clonotype was seen ten or more times. The chain is built from TRBV3-1 and TRBJ2-5, with 14 bases that match TRBD2. This CDR3 is 16 amino acids long. The V segment lost 4 bases and the J segment 5 bases; nucleotides outside the gene matches: 6. Germline V CDR1 and CDR2: LGHDT, YNNKEL (reference sequence). Here the CDR3 reads CASSRRTSGRLETQYF. The CDR3 DNA follows: TGTGCCAGCAGCCGAAGGACTAGCGGGAGGCTGGAGACCCAGTACTTC.

The rearrangement uses TRBV19 and TRBJ1-4, with a tentative D call TRBD1 (5 bases). CDR1 LNHDA and CDR2 SQIVND come from the germline V gene (reference sequence). The CDR3 loop spans 18 amino acids. V dropped 5 bases and J dropped 0 bases, with 19 bases sitting between them. This CDR3 is CASSGGTKDPATNEKLFF. Here the CDR3 DNA reads TGTGCCAGTAGTGGGGGAACGAAAGACCCTGCAACTAATGAAAAACTGTTTTTT.

The chain couples TRBV7-3 to TRBJ1-1, with D uncertain. The length of the CDR3 is 14 residues. Germline CDR1 is SGHTA and CDR2 is FQGTGA. Deletions cut 5 bases from V and 4 bases from J, with 14 bases between. The CDR3 bases are TGTGCCAGCAGCCCACAGCCAGGAGGCACTGAAGCTTTCTTT. Its translation is CASSPQPGGTEAFF. The entire variable domain, with the rest obtained from reference TRBV7-3 and TRBJ1-1, is as follows: GAGVSQTPSNKVTEKGKYVELRCDPISGHTALYWYRQSLGQGPEFLIYFQGTGAADDSGLPNDRFFAVRPEGSVSTLKIQRTERGDSAVYLCASSPQPGGTEAFFGQGTRLTVV.

The chain is built from TRBV29-1 and TRBJ2-1; the D gene is possibly TRBD2 (5 bases). The germline V and J ends were trimmed by 3 bases and 4 bases, with 19 bases remaining between them. CDR3 length: 16 residues. The germline V gene has CDR1 SQVTM and CDR2 ANQGSEA. For the CDR3, the DNA is TGCAGCGTTGAGTCCCCGGGAAAAGGGTCTTACAATGAGCAGTTCTTC. This codes for CSVESPGKGSYNEQFF.